This T cell receptor (beta chain) stems from a study of molecular identifiers for immune sequencing clone quantification. Overall study context: In the replicates, RNA derived from roughly 20,000 or 100,000 naive CD8 cells was divided into five parts, and four were sequenced. Study-level results: Clonotypes topping 20 RNA copies carried over 97% of effector molecules but under 1% of naive ones. Spiked TCR RNA from one Jurkat cell reportedly showed up when mixed among some 1 million naive cells.

Listed TCR primers, together with previously described methods, were used for the bulk TCR libraries. Each CDR3 protein is one row after TCRdb ran MiXCR on the PCR reads. The repertoire holds under 600,000 distinct CDR3 sequences, with about 26% as singletons. With regard to this clonotype: Its antigen is unidentified.

The length of the CDR3 is 16 residues. With 1 base clipped from V and 6 bases from J, the junction kept 6 bases outside the gene matches. Germline lookup yields CDR1 MGHRA and CDR2 YSYEKL. The sequence derives from a human donor in good health. Some libraries in this study had Jurkat cell RNA spiked in. The chain joins TRBV4-1 to TRBJ2-3; the match to TRBD1 covers 11 bases. The sample consisted of naive CD8+ T cells from blood, with Jurkat cell RNA spiked in. Subset reported: FACS-sorted CD8+CD4-CCR7+CD45RA+ naive T cells. CDR3 nucleotide sequence: TGCGCCAGCAGCCAAGGGTGGACAGGGGGCGATGATACGCAGTATTTT. Translating it yields CASSQGWTGGDDTQYF.